This T cell receptor beta chain comes out of a study of blood T cell repertoires in COVID-19. Turning to the study itself: Samples representing acute and convalescent COVID-19 were sourced from the United States, Italy and Spain. Nucleic acid was either cDNA or gDNA, and it came from T cells, B-cell-depleted T cells, or PBMCs.

The germline V gene has CDR1 MDHEN and CDR2 SYDVKM. V was clipped by 7 bases and J by 4 bases, with 14 bases between them. The CDR3 extends over 14 amino acids. In the original processing: Estimation of nucleated cell counts relied on the amplification of reference gene primers. Clones were sequenced by immunoSEQ multiplex PCR, and TCRdb holds only the in-frame ones, with some missing. The DNA gave D and trimming, while V, J and clone size come from that table. The table has tens of thousands of clones, about 92% seen once. This clone was detected only a few times. The sequence came from a man aged 45 to 65 with acute or convalescent COVID-19. Sequencing was carried out using peripheral blood. The chain employs TRBV28 and TRBJ2-1, with D possibly being TRBD2 (6 bases). As DNA, the CDR3 is TGTGCCAGCACAAACTTGGAGGGTTACAATGAGCAGTTCTTC. Its protein is CASTNLEGYNEQFF.